The 21 T cell receptor beta chains below come from one sample, sequenced in a study of shared clonotypes between healthy human individuals (dated by TCRdb to about 2020). Library creation used the immunoSEQ multiplex PCR assay. TCRdb holds this immuneACCESS table with in-frame rearrangements only. Some clones are missing; in checked studies, unresolved V genes explain under half, and the rest has no known cause. Counted in this sample were about 2 million clones; roughly 95% of them appeared once. 0.1% to 0.15% of the sample is in the top ten clones. The sequenced material came from naive CD4+ T cells sorted from blood. The cell subset or site label here, explained by the study, means: CD45RA+ positively selected. These receptors all come from a young man in good health.

J is TRBJ1-2 and V is TRBV2; tentatively, D is TRBD1 (6 bases). The CDR3 extends over 14 amino acids. Germline CDR1 reads SNHLY; CDR2 reads FYNNEI. V shed 7 bases and J shed 6 bases, with 18 bases lying between them. Here the CDR3 DNA reads TGTGCCAGCACCGGGGGGCAGGGTGTTGATGGCTACACCTTC. Its protein is CASTGGQGVDGYTF.

Turning to this clone: One junction end does not reproduce the germline sequence, and a read error may be involved. V and J are TRBV23-1 and TRBJ2-1; D is unresolved. TRBV23-1 is flagged as an ORF with uncertain function. CDR3 length: 15 amino acids. CDR3 sequence (DNA): TGCGCCAGCAGTCAATCGTTCTCCAGCGCAAGACCAGAAATCTTC. Amino acid sequence: CASSQSFSSARPEIF.

This chain uses TRBV10-2 with TRBJ2-3, with D possibly called TRBD1 or TRBD2 (5 bases each). The germline gives CDR1 WSHSY, CDR2 SAAADI. This CDR3 contains 14 residues. Trimming took off 5 bases at V and 4 bases at J, with 13 bases between the two ends. CDR3 in amino acids: CASSPVGDPDTQYF. Written as DNA, the CDR3 is TGCGCCAGCAGTCCCGTGGGGGACCCAGATACGCAGTATTTT.

V and J are TRBV27 and TRBJ2-7, with no clear D. CDR3 size: 11 residues. Germline-derived CDR1 and CDR2 are MNHEY and SMNVEV (reference sequence). V was cut by 0 bases and J by 5 bases, with 2 bases left in between. This CDR3 reads CASSLSDEQYF. CDR3 sequence (DNA): TGTGCCAGCAGTTTATCGGACGAGCAGTACTTC.

The chain uses TRBV7-2 and TRBJ1-2; D gene uncertain. Deletions cut 1 base from V and 1 base from J, with 7 bases between. Germline V gives CDR1 SGHTA, CDR2 FQGNSA. The CDR3 spans 14 residues. CDR3 nucleotide sequence: TGTGCCAGCAGCTTAGGGGCCTTTAACTATGGCTACACCTTC. Translating it yields CASSLGAFNYGYTF.

This chain uses TRBV10-3 with TRBJ1-2, with 12 bases lining up with TRBD1. With 6 bases clipped from V and 3 bases from J, the junction kept 5 bases outside the gene matches. From germline, CDR1 is ENHRY and CDR2 SYGVKD. This CDR3 has 15 residues. CDR3 loop: CAIRGTGGGDYGYTF. CDR3 in DNA: TGTGCCATCAGGGGGACAGGGGGCGGCGACTATGGCTACACCTTC.

CDR3 region: CASSPGIDGYTF. Written as DNA, the CDR3 is TGTGCCAGCAGCCCCGGGATTGATGGCTACACCTTC. The chain is built from TRBV5-6 and TRBJ1-2; D not resolved. Trimming took off 4 bases at V and 6 bases at J, with 10 bases between the two ends. CDR3 length equals 12 residues. CDR1 SGHDT and CDR2 YYEEEE come from the germline V gene.

The V call is TRBV5-6, the J call TRBJ1-3, with D possibly being TRBD1 (5 bases). Germline V lookup: CDR1 SGHDT, CDR2 YYEEEE. V was clipped by 0 bases and J by 3 bases, with 16 bases between them. The CDR3 is made up of 17 amino acids. The CDR3 DNA reads TGTGCCAGCAGCTTGGGACAGCCCAGAGTCTTTGGAAACACCATATATTTT. Translated: CASSLGQPRVFGNTIYF.

The count of this clone is one. The rearrangement joins TRBV27 to TRBJ1-1; tentatively, D is TRBD1 (5 bases). V gave up 3 bases and J gave up 1 base, with 15 bases separating them. From germline, CDR1 is MNHEY and CDR2 SMNVEV (reference sequence). CDR3 length: 16 amino acids. The CDR3, as DNA: TGTGCCAGCAGTTTTAAACCTACAGGAACGAACACTGAAGCTTTCTTT. It specifies CASSFKPTGTNTEAFF.

V is TRBV29-1 and J is TRBJ1-1, with TRBD1 matching 7 bases. Germline lookup yields CDR1 SQVTM and CDR2 ANQGSEA. This CDR3 contains 12 residues. V lost 6 bases to trimming and J lost 5 bases; unmatched junction nucleotides: 6. The CDR3 DNA follows: TGCAGCGTGAGTCAGGGGGGAACTGAAGCTTTCTTT. This codes for CSVSQGGTEAFF.

The genes are TRBV10-2 and TRBJ2-5, with D perhaps being TRBD1 or TRBD2 (7 bases each). V dropped 3 bases and J dropped 3 bases, with 11 bases sitting between them. This CDR3 has 14 amino acids. Germline CDR1 and CDR2: WSHSY and SAAADI. Written as DNA, the CDR3 is TGCGCCAGCAGTGACAGGGGGGGCAAAGAGACCCAGTACTTC. It yields the protein CASSDRGGKETQYF.

The gene calls are TRBV2 and TRBJ2-3; TRBD2 matches at 12 bases. This CDR3 comprises 14 residues. V gave up 2 bases and J gave up 14 bases; unmatched junction bases: 8. Germline CDR1 and CDR2: SNHLY and FYNNEI. The chain's CDR3 is CASSESMGLAGLYF. The DNA of the CDR3 is TGTGCCAGCAGTGAATCGATGGGACTAGCGGGTTTGTATTTT.

The chain links TRBV14 to TRBJ1-1; no firm D call. V dropped 2 bases and J dropped 3 bases, with 7 bases sitting between them. Germline values: CDR1 SGHDN, CDR2 FVKESK. This CDR3 spans 13 amino acids. CDR3 sequence (DNA): TGTGCCAGCAGCCAAAACAGAGACACTGAAGCTTTCTTT. It yields the protein CASSQNRDTEAFF.

The chain couples TRBV4-1 to TRBJ1-4; no clear D. The CDR3 has 16 residues. CDR1 is MGHRA, CDR2 YSYEKL, per germline. V was clipped by 1 base and J by 3 bases, with 12 bases between them. CDR3 sequence: CASSQGYPPANEKLFF. CDR3 DNA: TGCGCCAGCAGCCAAGGTTATCCGCCGGCTAATGAAAAACTGTTTTTT.

The rearrangement joins TRBV7-8 to TRBJ1-3, with D maybe TRBD1 (5 bases). The germline V gene encodes CDR1 SGHVS and CDR2 FQNEAQ. This CDR3 has 16 residues. V was trimmed by 4 bases and J by 0 bases, leaving 13 bases between them. CDR3 residues: CASSSTAFLSGNTIYF. The CDR3 coding sequence is TGTGCCAGCAGCTCGACAGCCTTCCTCTCTGGAAACACCATATATTTT.

Comment on this clone: Other DNA sequences in this specimen translate into the identical CDR3. V and J are TRBV2 and TRBJ1-5, with a tentative D call TRBD1 (6 bases). Germline-derived CDR1 and CDR2 are SNHLY and FYNNEI. This CDR3 spans 14 amino acids. V was trimmed by 3 bases and J by 2 bases, leaving 8 bases between them. DNA for the CDR3: TGTGCCAGCAGTGACAGGGGTGGCAATCAGCCCCAGCATTTT. Translated, it gives CASSDRGGNQPQHF.

The chain employs TRBV20-1 and TRBJ1-1; D is unclear. V was clipped by 3 bases and J by 10 bases, with 12 bases between them. Germline assignment: CDR1 DFQATT and CDR2 SNEGSKA (reference sequence). The CDR3 extends over 11 amino acids. In DNA form, the CDR3 reads TGCAGTGCTAGGGGTGGTCCAGGAGCTTTCTTT. Residues: CSARGGPGAFF.

The V gene is TRBV7-2, the J gene TRBJ2-7; D perhaps matches TRBD1 (6 bases). CDR1 and CDR2 (germline): SGHTA, FQGNSA. The CDR3 is made up of 15 amino acids. V was trimmed by 4 bases and J by 7 bases, leaving 20 bases between them. For the CDR3, the DNA is TGTGCCAGCAGCTACGCCGCTCAGGGGAGTAGGGAGCAGTACTTC. Amino acid sequence: CASSYAAQGSREQYF.

This rearrangement joins TRBV5-4 to TRBJ1-2; 9 bases line up with TRBD1. The CDR3 contains 13 residues. V lost 5 bases and J lost 8; bases outside the gene matches: 7. Germline V gene sequence: CDR1 SGHNT, CDR2 YYREEE (reference sequence). CDR3: CASRRTGGEGYTF. In DNA, the CDR3 is TGTGCCAGCAGGCGAACAGGGGGCGAAGGCTACACCTTC.

Remarks on this clone: One end of the junction is discordant with germline, which a read error may explain. The chain recombines TRBV7-7 with TRBJ2-3; 9 bases align to TRBD2. The CDR3 has 14 amino acids. CDR1 is SSHAT, CDR2 FNYEAQ, per germline (reference sequence). This chain's CDR3 is CASSPGTSIGTQYF. The DNA for the CDR3 is TGTGCTAGCAGCCCCGGGACTAGCATCGGTACGCAGTATTTT.

This chain links TRBV27 with TRBJ1-1, with TRBD1 as a possible D gene (6 bases). The CDR3 runs to 14 residues. In germline, CDR1 is MNHEY, CDR2 SMNVEV (reference sequence). Trimming left V 7 bases short and J 1 base short, with 13 bases between. The CDR3 nucleotides are TGTGCCAGCACTCCGGACAGACAGAACACTGAAGCTTTCTTT. Its translation is CASTPDRQNTEAFF.